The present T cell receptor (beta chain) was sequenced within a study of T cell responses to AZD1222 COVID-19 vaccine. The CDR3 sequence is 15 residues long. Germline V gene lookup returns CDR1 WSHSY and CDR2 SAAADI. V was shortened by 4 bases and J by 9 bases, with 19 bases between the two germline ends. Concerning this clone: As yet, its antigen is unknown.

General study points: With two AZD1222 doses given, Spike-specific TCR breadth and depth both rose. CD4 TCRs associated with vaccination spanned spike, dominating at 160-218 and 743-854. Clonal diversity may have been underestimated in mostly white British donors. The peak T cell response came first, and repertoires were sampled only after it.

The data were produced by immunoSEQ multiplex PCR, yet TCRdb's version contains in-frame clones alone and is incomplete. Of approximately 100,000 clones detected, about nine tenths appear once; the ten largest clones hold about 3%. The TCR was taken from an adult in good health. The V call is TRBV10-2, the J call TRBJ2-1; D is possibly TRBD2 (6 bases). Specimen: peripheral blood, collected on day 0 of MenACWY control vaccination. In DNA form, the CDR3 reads TGCGCCAGCAGTGGGGGACTCCGCGGGGCAGGTGAGCAGTTCTTC. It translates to CASSGGLRGAGEQFF.